This TCR beta chain was found in a study of blood T cells in healthy people across ages. It was with a sample-barcoded 5' primer and a J-beta primer mix that a second PCR of roughly 6 to 11 cycles was run. Every sample returned 3 million or more CDR3-containing paired-end reads. Via MiXCR, TCRdb re-called the 5' RACE reads, giving one row per CDR3 protein. In the table there are approximately 810,000 distinct CDR3 sequences, under 30% of which are singletons. Many counts were recorded for this clonotype. Antigen: not known. Per-sample PBMC isolation yielded at least 6 million cells. The V gene end was trimmed by 0 bases and the J gene end by 2 bases; junction bases not matched to a gene: 7. CDR1 SGHRS and CDR2 YFSETQ come from the germline V gene. The CDR3 runs 16 residues. Findings and limits, study-wide: As naive T cell percentage varied, TCR beta diversity correlated strongly with it. Versus aged donors, long-lived donors had higher diversity and more naive CD4+ cells.

This TCR derives from a woman at least 80 years old in good health. The sample was blood. The V and J genes are TRBV5-1 and TRBJ2-5; TRBD1 aligns across 7 bases. DNA of the CDR3: TGCGCCAGCAGCTTGGTCCCACCGGGACAGCAAGAGACCCAGTACTTC. This gives the protein CASSLVPPGQQETQYF.